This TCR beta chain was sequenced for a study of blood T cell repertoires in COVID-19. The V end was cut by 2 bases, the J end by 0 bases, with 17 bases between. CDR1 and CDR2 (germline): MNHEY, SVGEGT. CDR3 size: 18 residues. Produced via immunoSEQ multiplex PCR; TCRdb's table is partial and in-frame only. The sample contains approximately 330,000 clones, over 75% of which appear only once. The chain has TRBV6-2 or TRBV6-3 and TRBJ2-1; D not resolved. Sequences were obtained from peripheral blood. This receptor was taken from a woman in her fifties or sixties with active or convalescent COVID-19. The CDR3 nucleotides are TGTGCCAGCAGTTACCCACGTTGGGCAGTGAGCTCCTACAATGAGCAGTTCTTC. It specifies CASSYPRWAVSSYNEQFF.